Below, 21 T cell receptor beta chains from the same sample are listed, as sequenced in a study of T-cell memory formation after mild COVID-19. TCRdb re-derived calls from the 5' RACE reads in MiXCR, one entry per CDR3 protein. The profile covers 540,000 or so distinct CDR3 sequences, with around 21% appearing a single time and around 13% taken by the ten largest. Sequenced material: PBMCs or a T cell subset sorted from them (not recorded which). The origin of the receptors is an adult woman who had mild COVID-19 (a few samples of this study predate the infection). Cell type and time point are not known.

This chain joins TRBV12-3 or TRBV12-4 and TRBJ1-1; D gene unclear. The CDR3 extends over 18 amino acids. V was cut by 6 bases and J by 2 bases, with 25 bases left in between. CDR3 in amino acids: CASSPRLDGAKYNTEAFF. For the CDR3, the DNA is TGTGCCAGCAGCCCGAGATTGGACGGAGCGAAATACAACACTGAAGCTTTCTTT.

The CDR3 DNA is TGTGCCAGCAGTTACATGTACAGGGAGGGCTACACTGAAGCTTTCTTT. It specifies CASSYMYREGYTEAFF. V usage is TRBV6-5 and J usage is TRBJ1-1; D may be TRBD1 (6 bases). V was clipped by 2 bases and J by 3 bases, with 16 bases between them. The germline V gene encodes CDR1 MNHEY and CDR2 SVGAGI. The CDR3 is 16 residues long.

There are a few counts of this clonotype. This rearrangement joins TRBV5-1 to TRBJ2-3; perhaps TRBD2 as D (7 bases). This CDR3 has 15 residues. Trimming took 4 bases from V and 2 from J, leaving 14 bases between them. Germline CDR1 SGHRS, CDR2 YFSETQ. The CDR3, as DNA: TGCGCCAGCAGCCCGGAGGGGGGGCCCACAGATACGCAGTATTTT. As protein: CASSPEGGPTDTQYF.

The CDR3 sequence: CASSLGYRAGANVLTF. CDR3 nucleotide sequence: TGCGCCAGCAGCTTGGGATACAGGGCTGGGGCCAACGTCCTGACTTTC. V gene TRBV5-1 combines with J gene TRBJ2-6; D is perhaps TRBD1 (6 bases). V lost 0 bases, J lost 2 bases, and 9 bases lay in between. CDR1 is SGHRS, CDR2 YFSETQ, per germline. The CDR3 has 16 amino acids. The variable domain in full, with the rest retrieved from reference TRBV5-1 and TRBJ2-6, is KAGVTQTPRYLIKTRGQQVTLSCSPISGHRSVSWYQQTPGQGLQFLFEYFSETQRNKGNFPGRFSGRQFSNSRSEMNVSTLELGDSALYLCASSLGYRAGANVLTFGAGSRLTVL.

The sample holds many counts of this clonotype. The chain uses TRBV4-1 and TRBJ2-1; no clear D gene. Per germline, CDR1 MGHRA and CDR2 YSYEKL. CDR3 length equals 16 residues. The V and J ends lost 1 base and 1 base respectively, with 11 bases between them. The CDR3, as DNA: TGCGCCAGCAGCCAAGTGGATATCCTGTCCTACAATGAGCAGTTCTTC. Its translation is CASSQVDILSYNEQFF.

The sample holds many counts of this clonotype. The rearrangement uses TRBV5-1 and TRBJ2-2; D gene uncertain. V was clipped by 1 base and J by 5 bases, with 9 bases between them. This CDR3 has 14 residues. Germline CDR1 is SGHRS and CDR2 is YFSETQ. CDR3 DNA: TGCGCCAGCAGCTTGAGGTGGGATACCGGGGAGCTGTTTTTT. Protein product: CASSLRWDTGELFF. Full variable domain (missing parts from reference TRBV5-1 and TRBJ2-2): KAGVTQTPRYLIKTRGQQVTLSCSPISGHRSVSWYQQTPGQGLQFLFEYFSETQRNKGNFPGRFSGRQFSNSRSEMNVSTLELGDSALYLCASSLRWDTGELFFGEGSRLTVL.

The chain is built from TRBV3-1 and TRBJ2-7; D ambiguous. V was shortened by 1 base and J by 3 bases, with 10 bases between the two germline ends. CDR3 length: 14 residues. Germline CDR1 reads LGHDT; CDR2 reads YNNKEL (reference sequence). CDR3 in amino acids: CASSQGEVDYEQYF. For the CDR3, the DNA is TGTGCCAGCAGCCAAGGAGAAGTGGACTACGAGCAGTACTTC.

This clonotype was counted between two and nine times. The rearrangement uses TRBV6-5 and TRBJ2-6; D unclear. CDR3 length equals 16 residues. Trimming left V 3 bases short and J 0 bases short, with 9 bases between. The germline V gene has CDR1 MNHEY and CDR2 SVGAGI. DNA of the CDR3: TGTGCCAGCAGTTATACCCAGGACTCTGGGGCCAACGTCCTGACTTTC. As protein: CASSYTQDSGANVLTF.

The chain has TRBV7-8 and TRBJ1-2; D is perhaps TRBD1 (6 bases). The CDR3 is 15 amino acids. The germline gives CDR1 SGHVS, CDR2 FQNEAQ. The V end was cut by 2 bases, the J end by 4 bases, with 14 bases between. Written as DNA, the CDR3 is TGTGCCAGCAGCTTATCAGGGGAAAAAGGCTATGGCTACACCTTC. Translating gives CASSLSGEKGYGYTF. The full variable domain, its missing parts supplied by reference TRBV7-8 and TRBJ1-2, is GAGVSQSPRYKVAKRGQDVALRCDPISGHVSLFWYQQALGQGPEFLTYFQNEAQLDKSGLPSDRFFAERPEGSVSTLKIQRTQQEDSAVYLCASSLSGEKGYGYTFGSGTRLTVV.

This clonotype has more than one count but fewer than ten. CDR3 bases: TGCAGTGCTACCCTTGGGAGTAGCAAAGAGACCCAGTACTTC. Its translation is CSATLGSSKETQYF. This rearrangement joins TRBV20-1 to TRBJ2-5; TRBD2 is a possible D gene (5 bases). Looked up from germline, CDR1 is DFQATT and CDR2 is SNEGSKA (reference sequence). V was pared by 4 bases and J by 3 bases, with 15 bases between. This CDR3 spans 14 amino acids.

This clonotype came up a few times. The CDR3 coding sequence is TGTGCCAGCAGTGGGGGGACTAGCGGGAGTTTGGATACGCAGTATTTT. Its translation is CASSGGTSGSLDTQYF. The chain uses TRBV2 and TRBJ2-3, with 14 bases matching TRBD2. The CDR3 sequence is 16 residues long. In germline, CDR1 is SNHLY, CDR2 FYNNEI. The J segment lost 6 bases and the V segment lost 4 bases, leaving 6 bases of the junction unmatched. Variable domain in full (rest from reference TRBV2 and TRBJ2-3): EPEVTQTPSHQVTQMGQEVILRCVPISNHLYFYWYRQILGQKVEFLVSFYNNEISEKSEIFDDQFSVERPDGSNFTLKIRSTKLEDSAMYFCASSGGTSGSLDTQYFGPGTRLTVL.

The chain couples TRBV11-3 to TRBJ2-7; 11 positions match TRBD2. The CDR3 is 16 amino acids. Germline lookup yields CDR1 SGHNT and CDR2 YENEEA. Trimming cost V 4 bases and J 7 bases; bases outside gene matches: 12. This CDR3 is CASSWGLSGRAGEQYF. As DNA, the CDR3 is TGTGCCAGCAGCTGGGGTCTTAGCGGGAGGGCCGGTGAGCAGTACTTC. Full variable domain (remainder filled in from reference TRBV11-3 and TRBJ2-7): EAGVVQSPRYKIIEKKQPVAFWCNPISGHNTLYWYLQNLGQGPELLIRYENEEAVDDSQLPKDRFSAERLKGVDSTLKIQPAELGDSAVYLCASSWGLSGRAGEQYFGPGTRLTVT.

This clonotype was recorded a few times. V gene TRBV7-9 combines with J gene TRBJ2-7, with D perhaps being TRBD1 or TRBD2 (7 bases each). The CDR3 has 15 residues. Germline lookup yields CDR1 SEHNR and CDR2 FQNEAQ (reference sequence). Trimming cost V 4 bases and J 4 bases, with 17 bases left between them. The CDR3 loop reads CASSSRGGGGYEQYF. Here the CDR3 DNA reads TGTGCCAGCAGCTCCCGGGGAGGGGGCGGGTACGAGCAGTACTTC.

The chain has TRBV12-3 or TRBV12-4 and TRBJ2-2, with 7 bases matching TRBD1. The junction had 9 bases not matched to a gene; V was cut back by 5 bases and J by 3 bases. The CDR3 length is 16 residues. In nucleotides, the CDR3 is TGTGCCAGCAGTCCCAGACAGGGAATTTACACCGGGGAGCTGTTTTTT. It encodes CASSPRQGIYTGELFF.

This clonotype occurred a few times. The chain carries TRBV11-3 and TRBJ2-4; possible D gene TRBD1, 6 bases. Germline V gene lookup returns CDR1 SGHNT and CDR2 YENEEA. V shed 3 bases and J shed 3 bases, with 12 bases lying between them. This CDR3 is 15 amino acids long. CDR3 nucleotides: TGTGCCAGCAGCTTTCAGGGGAATCGCAAAAACATTCAGTACTTC. Amino acid sequence: CASSFQGNRKNIQYF.

This clonotype showed up many times. The V gene is TRBV20-1, the J gene TRBJ2-4, with TRBD1 matching 10 bases. Germline lookup yields CDR1 DFQATT and CDR2 SNEGSKA (reference sequence). The trim removed 5 bases at V and 5 bases at J, leaving 6 bases unmatched. This CDR3 has 14 residues. CDR3 sequence (DNA): TGCAGTGCTTTTTCCGGGACAGGGGAAAACATTCAGTACTTC. Translating it yields CSAFSGTGENIQYF.

This clonotype has a handful of counts. The V and J genes are TRBV10-3 and TRBJ2-3, with TRBD1 identical over 7 bases. The CDR3 sequence is 18 residues long. V lost 5 bases, J lost 4 bases, and 18 bases stayed unmatched. Germline V CDR1 and CDR2: ENHRY, SYGVKD. CDR3 nucleotide sequence: TGTGCCATCAGTCCTGCCCCGGGACAGTCCACAGGGTCAGATACGCAGTATTTT. Its translation: CAISPAPGQSTGSDTQYF.

This clonotype was seen a few times. The chain uses TRBV6-6 and TRBJ2-2; no clear D. V was cut by 1 base and J by 4 bases, with 7 bases left in between. CDR3 size: 14 residues. CDR1 and CDR2 from the germline V gene are MNHNY and SVGAGI (reference sequence). CDR3 DNA sequence: TGTGCCAGCAGTTACTGGTCGAGCACCGGGGAGCTGTTTTTT. Translated, it gives CASSYWSSTGELFF.

A few counts support this clonotype. Here the CDR3 DNA reads TGTGCCTGGAGGAGACTAGCAACCGAGCAGTACTTC. Translating gives CAWRRLATEQYF. The chain links TRBV30 to TRBJ2-7, with TRBD2 identical over 7 bases. Looked up from germline, CDR1 is GTSNPN and CDR2 is SVGIG (reference sequence). V shed 3 bases and J 6 bases; nucleotides not matched to a gene: 5. There are 12 residues in the CDR3. Full variable domain (remainder filled in from reference TRBV30 and TRBJ2-7): SQTIHQWPATLVQPVGSPLSLECTVEGTSNPNLYWYRQAAGRGLQLLFYSVGIGQISSEVPQNLSASRPQDRQFILSSKKLLLSDSGFYLCAWRRLATEQYFGPGTRLTVT.

This clonotype was seen a handful of times. The chain employs TRBV6-1 and TRBJ1-5; TRBD1 agrees at 7 bases. Per germline, CDR1 MNHNS and CDR2 SASEGT. J lost 6 bases, V lost 7 bases, and 6 bases had no gene match. This CDR3 has 13 residues. This chain's CDR3 is CASIQTGTQPQHF. CDR3 in DNA: TGTGCCAGCATTCAGACAGGGACTCAGCCCCAGCATTTT.

This clonotype appeared a few times. The chain uses TRBV15 and TRBJ2-1; maybe TRBD2 (6 bases). Trimming left V 0 bases short and J 3 bases short, with 9 bases between. The CDR3 loop spans 15 amino acids. Germline V gives CDR1 LNHNV, CDR2 YYDKDF (reference sequence). CDR3 in amino acids: CATSREGSGYNEQFF. In nucleotides, the CDR3 is TGTGCCACCAGCAGAGAAGGTAGCGGCTACAATGAGCAGTTCTTC. Using reference TRBV15 and TRBJ2-1 for the parts outside the CDR3, the full variable domain is DAMVIQNPRYQVTQFGKPVTLSCSQTLNHNVMYWYQQKSSQAPKLLFHYYDKDFNNEADTPDNFQSRRPNTSFCFLDIRSPGLGDTAMYLCATSREGSGYNEQFFGPGTRLTVL.